Listed below are T cell receptor beta chains from one sample, sequenced in a study of blood T cell repertoires in COVID-19. The data were produced by immunoSEQ multiplex PCR, yet TCRdb's version contains in-frame clones alone and is incomplete. Of 50,000 or so clones in the sample, roughly 82% are singletons; the top ten hold roughly 7%. The sample consisted of peripheral blood. These receptors all stem from a middle-aged man with acute or convalescent COVID-19. The CDR3 runs from the conserved cysteine through the conserved F or W. Fields, in order: J gene, V gene, clone size, D gene, CDR3 DNA, CDR3 protein. The D gene is left open where the match is weak. Clone size is shown for a subset of rows, as once, few, many or a class of expanded clone.

J gene: TRBJ2-1; V gene: TRBV6-5; clone size: .; D gene: .; CDR3 DNA: TGTGCCAGCAGTATGTTTGCGAATGAGCAGTTCTTC; CDR3 protein: CASSMFANEQFF
J gene: TRBJ1-6; V gene: TRBV6-1; clone size: .; D gene: .; CDR3 DNA: TGTGCCAGCAGTGAATCTAGGCAGGGAGGGTACTCACCCCTCCACTTT; CDR3 protein: CASSESRQGGYSPLHF
J gene: TRBJ1-4; V gene: TRBV5-1; clone size: few; D gene: .; CDR3 DNA: TGCGCCAGCAGACGGGGAGGCGATGAAAAACTGTTTTTT; CDR3 protein: CASRRGGDEKLFF
J gene: TRBJ1-1; V gene: TRBV2; clone size: .; D gene: TRBD1; CDR3 DNA: TGTGCCACTAGACAGGGGGAAGGTACTGAAGCTTTCTTT; CDR3 protein: CATRQGEGTEAFF
J gene: TRBJ1-6; V gene: TRBV9; clone size: few; D gene: .; CDR3 DNA: TGTGCCAGCAAATCCCCCATGTATAATTCACCCCTCCACTTT; CDR3 protein: CASKSPMYNSPLHF
J gene: TRBJ1-1; V gene: TRBV7-9; clone size: .; D gene: TRBD1; CDR3 DNA: TGTGCCAGCAGCCCTAGCCCGGACAGGGGCACTGAAGCTTTCTTT; CDR3 protein: CASSPSPDRGTEAFF
J gene: TRBJ1-5; V gene: TRBV11-2; clone size: once; D gene: TRBD1; CDR3 DNA: TGTGCCAGCAGCTTAAGGGACAGGGGTCAGCCCCAGCATTTT; CDR3 protein: CASSLRDRGQPQHF
J gene: TRBJ1-5; V gene: TRBV23-1; clone size: .; D gene: .; CDR3 DNA: TGCGCCAGCAGTCGCGGATCTAGCAATCAGCCCCAGCATTTT; CDR3 protein: CASSRGSSNQPQHF
J gene: TRBJ2-7; V gene: TRBV3-1/TRBV3-2; clone size: once; D gene: .; CDR3 DNA: TGTGCCAGCAGCCAAGGGTCCGGGTTCTACGAGCAGTACTTC; CDR3 protein: CASSQGSGFYEQYF
J gene: TRBJ1-2; V gene: TRBV5-1; clone size: .; D gene: .; CDR3 DNA: TGCGCCAGCAGCTTGGAGGGGTTCGGTAACTATGGCTACACCTTC; CDR3 protein: CASSLEGFGNYGYTF
J gene: TRBJ2-7; V gene: TRBV7-9; clone size: .; D gene: .; CDR3 DNA: TGTGCCAGCAGCAAAGGGGTAGTTGGGACTCGGGGCTACGAGCAGTACTTC; CDR3 protein: CASSKGVVGTRGYEQYF
J gene: TRBJ2-1; V gene: TRBV5-4; clone size: .; D gene: .; CDR3 DNA: TGTGCCAGCAGCTTGGGTCCGGATGGGAGCGATGAGCAGTTCTTC; CDR3 protein: CASSLGPDGSDEQFF
J gene: TRBJ1-1; V gene: TRBV5-1; clone size: .; D gene: .; CDR3 DNA: TGCGCCAGCAGCTTGGTAGGGGAGGGGAACACTGAAGCTTTCTTT; CDR3 protein: CASSLVGEGNTEAFF
J gene: TRBJ1-1; V gene: TRBV6-6; clone size: .; D gene: .; CDR3 DNA: TGTGCCAGCAGTTTTCCAGGGCCGTCGGCTTTCTTT; CDR3 protein: CASSFPGPSAFF
J gene: TRBJ1-3; V gene: TRBV29-1; clone size: .; D gene: .; CDR3 DNA: TGCAGCGTGGGGACTGGGGAGGACACCATATATTTT; CDR3 protein: CSVGTGEDTIYF
J gene: TRBJ2-5; V gene: TRBV3-1/TRBV3-2; clone size: .; D gene: .; CDR3 DNA: TGTGCCAGCAGCCCACCGACAGTCCTCCAAGAGACCCAGTACTTC; CDR3 protein: CASSPPTVLQETQYF
J gene: TRBJ1-1; V gene: TRBV21-1; clone size: .; D gene: .; CDR3 DNA: TGTGCCAGCAGGGCCAGAGGTAGCAGAATCGGCGGGGACTTAAACACTGAAGCTTTCTTT; CDR3 protein: CASRARGSRIGGDLNTEAFF
J gene: TRBJ1-2; V gene: TRBV30; clone size: .; D gene: TRBD1; CDR3 DNA: TGTGCCTGGAGGACAGGGCGGAACTATGGCTACACCTTC; CDR3 protein: CAWRTGRNYGYTF
J gene: TRBJ1-1; V gene: TRBV29-1; clone size: .; D gene: TRBD1; CDR3 DNA: TGCAGCGTTGAGGGGGACAGTAGTGAAGCTTTCTTT; CDR3 protein: CSVEGDSSEAFF
J gene: TRBJ2-7; V gene: TRBV28; clone size: .; D gene: .; CDR3 DNA: TGTGCCAGCAGTTTATGGAACAGGGCTCCATACGAGCAGTACTTC; CDR3 protein: CASSLWNRAPYEQYF
J gene: TRBJ1-5; V gene: TRBV27; clone size: .; D gene: TRBD1; CDR3 DNA: TGTGCCAGCAGTTTATCCGGGACAGTAGGGCAGCCCCAGCATTTT; CDR3 protein: CASSLSGTVGQPQHF
J gene: TRBJ1-1; V gene: TRBV12-3/TRBV12-4; clone size: once; D gene: .; CDR3 DNA: TGTGCCAGCAGTTTACTGGGCCCTGAAGCTTTCTTT; CDR3 protein: CASSLLGPEAFF
J gene: TRBJ1-1; V gene: TRBV6-5; clone size: few; D gene: TRBD1; CDR3 DNA: TGTGCCAGCAGTAAACCGGCCGGACAGGGAGGTGAAGCTTTCTTT; CDR3 protein: CASSKPAGQGGEAFF
J gene: TRBJ1-3; V gene: TRBV10-3; clone size: .; D gene: .; CDR3 DNA: TGTGCCATCAGTGAGTTGGGACTGTCGGTAGGAAACACCATATATTTT; CDR3 protein: CAISELGLSVGNTIYF
J gene: TRBJ1-6; V gene: TRBV19; clone size: .; D gene: TRBD1; CDR3 DNA: TGTGCCAGTAGTACTTCCCGGGACAGGGGTTCACCCCTCCACTTT; CDR3 protein: CASSTSRDRGSPLHF
J gene: TRBJ1-5; V gene: TRBV9; clone size: few; D gene: .; CDR3 DNA: TGTGCCAGCAGCGGTGGGCAGGGAACTTATCAGCCCCAGCATTTT; CDR3 protein: CASSGGQGTYQPQHF
J gene: TRBJ1-5; V gene: TRBV7-3; clone size: few; D gene: TRBD1; CDR3 DNA: TGTGCCAGCAGCTTAACCAGGGACAGTCACCAGCATTTT; CDR3 protein: CASSLTRDSHQHF
J gene: TRBJ1-6; V gene: TRBV6-1; clone size: .; D gene: .; CDR3 DNA: TGTGCCAGCAGTGATACAGGGCCCTATAATTCACCCCTCCACTTT; CDR3 protein: CASSDTGPYNSPLHF
J gene: TRBJ1-1; V gene: TRBV2; clone size: .; D gene: .; CDR3 DNA: TGTGCCAGCAGTGGGGGCAGGATGAACACTGAAGCTTTCTTT; CDR3 protein: CASSGGRMNTEAFF
J gene: TRBJ2-1; V gene: TRBV25-1; clone size: few; D gene: .; CDR3 DNA: TGTGCCAGCAGTGAACTAGAGAAATATGAGCAGTTCTTC; CDR3 protein: CASSELEKYEQFF
J gene: TRBJ1-3; V gene: TRBV19; clone size: .; D gene: .; CDR3 DNA: TGTGCCAGTAGTATCGTGGGAAACACCATATATTTT; CDR3 protein: CASSIVGNTIYF
J gene: TRBJ1-5; V gene: TRBV6-1; clone size: .; D gene: .; CDR3 DNA: TGTGCCAGCAGTGATCCGTTAGTGCCCCAGCATTTT; CDR3 protein: CASSDPLVPQHF
J gene: TRBJ1-6; V gene: TRBV6-1; clone size: .; D gene: .; CDR3 DNA: TGTGCCAGCAGTGAATCTGGCCAGGGGAATTCACCCCTCCACTTT; CDR3 protein: CASSESGQGNSPLHF
J gene: TRBJ1-1; V gene: TRBV6-2/TRBV6-3; clone size: .; D gene: TRBD1; CDR3 DNA: TGTGCCAGCAGTCGGGGGACAGGGTACATGAACACTGAAGCTTTCTTT; CDR3 protein: CASSRGTGYMNTEAFF
J gene: TRBJ2-2; V gene: TRBV19; clone size: .; D gene: TRBD2; CDR3 DNA: TGTGCCAGTAGTAAAGATGCGGGGGTCAACACCGGGGAGCTGTTTTTT; CDR3 protein: CASSKDAGVNTGELFF
J gene: TRBJ2-7; V gene: TRBV5-1; clone size: .; D gene: TRBD2; CDR3 DNA: TGCGCCAGCAGCTTGAACGGGGGGGAATCGGCGCAGTACTTC; CDR3 protein: CASSLNGGESAQYF
J gene: TRBJ2-3; V gene: TRBV2; clone size: .; D gene: TRBD1; CDR3 DNA: TGTGCCAGCGGGACAGGGGGCACAGATACGCAGTATTTT; CDR3 protein: CASGTGGTDTQYF
J gene: TRBJ1-4; V gene: TRBV29-1; clone size: .; D gene: TRBD1; CDR3 DNA: TGCAGCGTTGAAGCAGGGGGCGCGCGAGAAAAACTGTTTTTT; CDR3 protein: CSVEAGGAREKLFF
J gene: TRBJ1-5; V gene: TRBV6-1; clone size: .; D gene: .; CDR3 DNA: TGTGCCAGCAGTGATGTCACAGAGTATCAGCCCCAGCATTTT; CDR3 protein: CASSDVTEYQPQHF
J gene: TRBJ2-3; V gene: TRBV10-1; clone size: .; D gene: .; CDR3 DNA: TGCGCCAGCAGATCAGACCGGGTGGATGTAAATACGCAGTATTTT; CDR3 protein: CASRSDRVDVNTQYF
J gene: TRBJ1-1; V gene: TRBV3-1/TRBV3-2; clone size: .; D gene: TRBD1; CDR3 DNA: TGTGCCAGCAGCCAAGATAACAGGGGGCTCACTGAAGCTTTCTTT; CDR3 protein: CASSQDNRGLTEAFF
J gene: TRBJ1-2; V gene: TRBV19; clone size: .; D gene: .; CDR3 DNA: TGTGCCAGTAGTAAAACAGGGTACGGCTATGGCTACACCTTC; CDR3 protein: CASSKTGYGYGYTF
J gene: TRBJ1-3; V gene: TRBV9; clone size: .; D gene: .; CDR3 DNA: TGTGCCAGCAGCGCCCTTAGGGGGGGCTCTGGAAACACCATATATTTT; CDR3 protein: CASSALRGGSGNTIYF
J gene: TRBJ2-7; V gene: TRBV18; clone size: .; D gene: TRBD1; CDR3 DNA: TGTGCCAGCTCACGAGGGACAGGGGGGGACTACGAGCAGTACTTC; CDR3 protein: CASSRGTGGDYEQYF
J gene: TRBJ2-1; V gene: TRBV6-5; clone size: .; D gene: .; CDR3 DNA: TGTGCCAGCAGTTACCCACCTTTATACGAGAAGCAGTTCTTC; CDR3 protein: CASSYPPLYEKQFF
J gene: TRBJ1-3; V gene: TRBV5-1; clone size: .; D gene: .; CDR3 DNA: TGCGCCAGCAGCTTGGGGGGTCCAGGACAGAGGCCGGACTCTGGAAACACCATATATTTT; CDR3 protein: CASSLGGPGQRPDSGNTIYF
J gene: TRBJ2-4; V gene: TRBV19; clone size: few; D gene: .; CDR3 DNA: TGTGCCAGTATAAGACAGAACATTCAGTACTTC; CDR3 protein: CASIRQNIQYF
J gene: TRBJ1-2; V gene: TRBV6-4; clone size: once; D gene: TRBD1; CDR3 DNA: TGTGCCAGCAGTGACCCCTGGACAGGGGGCTACTATGGCTACACCTTC; CDR3 protein: CASSDPWTGGYYGYTF
J gene: TRBJ1-2; V gene: TRBV29-1; clone size: .; D gene: .; CDR3 DNA: TGCAGCGGCCGATGGGGGGTCGACACCTTC; CDR3 protein: CSGRWGVDTF
J gene: TRBJ1-6; V gene: TRBV5-1; clone size: few; D gene: .; CDR3 DNA: TGCGCCAGCTCCCGGGCAGGGACAAGGATGTATTCACCCCTCCACTTT; CDR3 protein: CASSRAGTRMYSPLHF
J gene: TRBJ1-1; V gene: TRBV29-1; clone size: few; D gene: TRBD1; CDR3 DNA: TGCAGCGGACAGGGGGCGACTGAAGCTTTCTTT; CDR3 protein: CSGQGATEAFF
J gene: TRBJ1-2; V gene: TRBV5-4; clone size: .; D gene: .; CDR3 DNA: TGTGCCAGCAGCTTGTCTGGAGGGGGCTACACCTTC; CDR3 protein: CASSLSGGGYTF
J gene: TRBJ1-2; V gene: TRBV7-9; clone size: .; D gene: TRBD1; CDR3 DNA: TGTGCCAGCAGCCTTCGACAGGGGCCTTTGCCCTCTGGCTACACCTTC; CDR3 protein: CASSLRQGPLPSGYTF
J gene: TRBJ2-7; V gene: TRBV3-1/TRBV3-2; clone size: few; D gene: .; CDR3 DNA: TGTGCCAGCAGTACCCTCGCGTCCCACGAGCAGTACTTC; CDR3 protein: CASSTLASHEQYF
J gene: TRBJ1-5; V gene: TRBV28; clone size: few; D gene: TRBD1; CDR3 DNA: TGTGCCAGCAGTCACAGGGGCCGAAGAAACCCAGAGCCCCAGCATTTT; CDR3 protein: CASSHRGRRNPEPQHF
J gene: TRBJ2-7; V gene: TRBV21-1; clone size: .; D gene: .; CDR3 DNA: TGTGCCAGCAAAGGAGGCAACTCCTACGAGCAGTACTTC; CDR3 protein: CASKGGNSYEQYF
J gene: TRBJ2-2; V gene: TRBV11-1; clone size: .; D gene: .; CDR3 DNA: TGTGCCAGCAGCGTTGACAGATACACCGGGGAGCTGTTTTTT; CDR3 protein: CASSVDRYTGELFF
J gene: TRBJ2-5; V gene: TRBV18; clone size: few; D gene: .; CDR3 DNA: TGTGCCAGCTCACTAGCGGTCCGGGAGACCCAGTACTTC; CDR3 protein: CASSLAVRETQYF